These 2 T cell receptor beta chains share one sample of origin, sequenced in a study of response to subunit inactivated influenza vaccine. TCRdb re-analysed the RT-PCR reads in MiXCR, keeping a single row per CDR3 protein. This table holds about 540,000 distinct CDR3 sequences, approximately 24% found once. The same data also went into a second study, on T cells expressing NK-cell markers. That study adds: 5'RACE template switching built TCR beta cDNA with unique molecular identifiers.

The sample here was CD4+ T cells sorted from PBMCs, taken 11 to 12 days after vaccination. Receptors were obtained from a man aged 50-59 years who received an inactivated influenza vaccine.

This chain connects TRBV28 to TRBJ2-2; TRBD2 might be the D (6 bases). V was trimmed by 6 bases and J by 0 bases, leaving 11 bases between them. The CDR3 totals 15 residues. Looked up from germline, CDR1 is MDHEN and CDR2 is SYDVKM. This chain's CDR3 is CASRFSGPNTGELFF. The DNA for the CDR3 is TGTGCCAGCAGGTTCAGCGGGCCGAACACCGGGGAGCTGTTTTTT.

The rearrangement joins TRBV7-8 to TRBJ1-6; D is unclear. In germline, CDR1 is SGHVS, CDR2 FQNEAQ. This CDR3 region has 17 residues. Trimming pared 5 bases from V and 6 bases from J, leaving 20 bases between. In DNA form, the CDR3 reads TGTGCCAGCAGCCCCCTGTATTCGGCTTCGCCTAATTCACCCCTCCACTTT. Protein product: CASSPLYSASPNSPLHF.